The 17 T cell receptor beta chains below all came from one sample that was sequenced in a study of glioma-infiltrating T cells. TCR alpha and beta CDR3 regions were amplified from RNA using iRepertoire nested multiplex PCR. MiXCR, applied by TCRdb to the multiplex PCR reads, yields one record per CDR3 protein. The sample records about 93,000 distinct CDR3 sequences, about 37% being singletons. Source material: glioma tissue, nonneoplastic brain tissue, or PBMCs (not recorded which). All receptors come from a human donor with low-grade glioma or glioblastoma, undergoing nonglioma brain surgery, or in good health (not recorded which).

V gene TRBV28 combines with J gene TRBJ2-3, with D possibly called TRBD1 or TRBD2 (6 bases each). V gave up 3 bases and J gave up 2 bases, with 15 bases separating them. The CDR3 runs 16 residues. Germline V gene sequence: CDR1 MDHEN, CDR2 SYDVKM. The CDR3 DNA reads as TGTGCCAGCAGTTTGCTAGCGAGGGGGATCACAGATACGCAGTATTTT. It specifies CASSLLARGITDTQYF.

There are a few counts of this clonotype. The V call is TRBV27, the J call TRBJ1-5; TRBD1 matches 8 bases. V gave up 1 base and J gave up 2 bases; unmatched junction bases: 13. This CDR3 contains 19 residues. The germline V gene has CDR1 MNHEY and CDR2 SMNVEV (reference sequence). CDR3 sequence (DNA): TGTGCCAGCAGTTTATGGTCAGCGGGACTGGACAGGGGCAATCAGCCCCAGCATTTT. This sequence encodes CASSLWSAGLDRGNQPQHF.

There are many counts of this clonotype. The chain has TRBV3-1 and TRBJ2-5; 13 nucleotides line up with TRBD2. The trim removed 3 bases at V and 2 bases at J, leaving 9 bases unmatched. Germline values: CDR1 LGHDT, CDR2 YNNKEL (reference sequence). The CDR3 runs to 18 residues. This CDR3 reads CASSHHFGLAGVQETQYF. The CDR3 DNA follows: TGTGCCAGCAGCCATCACTTTGGACTAGCGGGGGTTCAAGAGACCCAGTACTTC.

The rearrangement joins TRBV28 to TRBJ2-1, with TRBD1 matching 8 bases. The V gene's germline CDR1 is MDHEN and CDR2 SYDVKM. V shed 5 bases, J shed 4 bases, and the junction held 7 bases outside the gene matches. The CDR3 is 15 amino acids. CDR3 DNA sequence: TGTGCCAGCAGTAGCGACAGGGGCCTTTACAATGAGCAGTTCTTC. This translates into CASSSDRGLYNEQFF.

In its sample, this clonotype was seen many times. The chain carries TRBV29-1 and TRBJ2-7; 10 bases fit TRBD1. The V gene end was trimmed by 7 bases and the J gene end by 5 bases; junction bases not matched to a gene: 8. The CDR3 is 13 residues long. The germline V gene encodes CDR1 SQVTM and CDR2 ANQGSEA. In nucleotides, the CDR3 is TGCAGCGCTGGGACAGGGGACGCCGACGAGCAGTACTTC. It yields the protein CSAGTGDADEQYF.

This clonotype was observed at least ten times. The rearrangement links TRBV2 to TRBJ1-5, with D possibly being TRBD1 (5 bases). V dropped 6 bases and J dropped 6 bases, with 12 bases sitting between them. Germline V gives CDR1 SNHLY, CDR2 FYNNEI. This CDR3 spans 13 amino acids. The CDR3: CASSAFGGQPQHF. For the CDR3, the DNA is TGTGCCAGCAGCGCCTTTGGGGGTCAGCCCCAGCATTTT.

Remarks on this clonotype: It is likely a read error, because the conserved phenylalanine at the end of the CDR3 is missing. Here the CDR3 reads CASSLGQGFGNTIYY. The CDR3 DNA reads TGTGCCAGCAGTCTGGGACAGGGTTTTGGAAACACCATATATTAT. This sequence joins TRBV6-2 or TRBV6-3 and TRBJ1-3, with 9 bases matching TRBD1. CDR1 MNHEY and CDR2 SVGEGT come from the germline V gene. Unmatched junction bases numbered 5, after V lost 5 bases and J lost 3 bases. The CDR3 sequence is 15 residues long.

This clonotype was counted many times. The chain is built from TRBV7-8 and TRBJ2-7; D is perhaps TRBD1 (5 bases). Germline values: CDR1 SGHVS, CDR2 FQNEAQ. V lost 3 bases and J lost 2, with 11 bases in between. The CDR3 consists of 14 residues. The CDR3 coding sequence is TGTGCCAGCAGCTTGACAGATCTAACCTACGAGCAGTACTTC. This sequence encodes CASSLTDLTYEQYF.

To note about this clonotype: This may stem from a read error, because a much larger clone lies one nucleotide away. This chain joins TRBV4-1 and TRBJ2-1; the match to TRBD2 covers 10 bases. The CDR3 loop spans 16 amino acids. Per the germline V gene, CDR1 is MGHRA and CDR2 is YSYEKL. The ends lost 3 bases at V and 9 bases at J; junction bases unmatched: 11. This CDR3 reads CASSQSRTSGWSEQFF. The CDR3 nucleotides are TGCGCCAGCAGCCAGTCTCGGACTAGCGGTTGGAGTGAGCAGTTCTTC.

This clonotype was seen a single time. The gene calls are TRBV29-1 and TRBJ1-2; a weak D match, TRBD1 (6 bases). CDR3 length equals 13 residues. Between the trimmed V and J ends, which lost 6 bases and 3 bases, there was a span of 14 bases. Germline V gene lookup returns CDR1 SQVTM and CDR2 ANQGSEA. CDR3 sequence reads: CSVGGGNDYGYTF. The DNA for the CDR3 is TGCAGCGTGGGGGGGGGCAACGACTATGGCTACACCTTC.

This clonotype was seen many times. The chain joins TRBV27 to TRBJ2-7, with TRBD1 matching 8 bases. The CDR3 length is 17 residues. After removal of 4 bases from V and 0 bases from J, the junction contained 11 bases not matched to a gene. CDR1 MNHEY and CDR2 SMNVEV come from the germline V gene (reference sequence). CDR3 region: CASSSRTGGLGSYEQYF. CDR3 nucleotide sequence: TGTGCCAGCAGTTCTCGAACAGGGGGTCTGGGCTCCTACGAGCAGTACTTC.

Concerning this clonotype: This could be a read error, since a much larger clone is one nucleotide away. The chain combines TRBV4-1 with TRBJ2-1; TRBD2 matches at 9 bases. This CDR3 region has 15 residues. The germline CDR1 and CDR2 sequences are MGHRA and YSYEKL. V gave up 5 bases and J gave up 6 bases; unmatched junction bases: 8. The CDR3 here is CASSAGVAGVNEQFF. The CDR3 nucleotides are TGCGCCAGCAGCGCGGGAGTAGCGGGAGTCAATGAGCAGTTCTTC.

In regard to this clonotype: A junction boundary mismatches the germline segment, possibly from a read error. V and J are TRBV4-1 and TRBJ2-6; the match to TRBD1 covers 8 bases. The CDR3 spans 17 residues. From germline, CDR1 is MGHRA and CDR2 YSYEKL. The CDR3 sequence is CASSAEVTGVGANVLTF. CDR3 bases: TGTGCCAGCAGCGCAGAAGTGACAGGGGTCGGGGCCAACGTCCTGACTTTC.

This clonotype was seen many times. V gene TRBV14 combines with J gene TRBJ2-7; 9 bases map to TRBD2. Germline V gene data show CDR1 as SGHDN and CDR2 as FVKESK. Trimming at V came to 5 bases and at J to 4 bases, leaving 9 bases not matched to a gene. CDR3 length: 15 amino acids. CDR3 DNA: TGTGCCAGCAGCGTAGCCCTAGCGGGATTATACGAGCAGTACTTC. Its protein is CASSVALAGLYEQYF. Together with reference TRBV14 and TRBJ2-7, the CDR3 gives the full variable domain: EAGVTQFPSHSVIEKGQTVTLRCDPISGHDNLYWYRRVMGKEIKFLLHFVKESKQDESGMPNNRFLAERTGGTYSTLKVQPAELEDSGVYFCASSVALAGLYEQYFGPGTRLTVT.

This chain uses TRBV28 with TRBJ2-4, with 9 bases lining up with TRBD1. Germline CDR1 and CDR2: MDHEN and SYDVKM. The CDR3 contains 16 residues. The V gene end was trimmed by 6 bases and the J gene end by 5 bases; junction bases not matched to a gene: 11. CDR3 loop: CASRGRDRVRENIQYF. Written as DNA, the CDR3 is TGTGCCAGCAGGGGCCGGGACAGGGTCAGGGAAAACATTCAGTACTTC. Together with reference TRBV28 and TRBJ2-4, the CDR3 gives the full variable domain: DVKVTQSSRYLVKRTGEKVFLECVQDMDHENMFWYRQDPGLGLRLIYFSYDVKMKEKGDIPEGYSVSREKKERFSLILESASTNQTSMYLCASRGRDRVRENIQYFGAGTRLSVL.

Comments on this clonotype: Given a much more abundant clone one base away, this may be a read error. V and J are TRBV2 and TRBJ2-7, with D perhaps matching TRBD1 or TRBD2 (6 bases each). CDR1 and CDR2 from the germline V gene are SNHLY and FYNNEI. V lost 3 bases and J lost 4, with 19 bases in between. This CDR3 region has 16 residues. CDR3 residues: CASSEGLEGGPYEQYF. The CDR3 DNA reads TGTGCCAGCAGTGAGGGGCTAGAGGGGGGACCTTACGAGCAGTACTTC. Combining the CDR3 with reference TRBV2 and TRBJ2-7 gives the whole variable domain EPEVTQTPSHQVTQMGQEVILRCVPISNHLYFYWYRQILGQKVEFLVSFYNNEISEKSEIFDDQFSVERPDGSNFTLKIRSTKLEDSAMYFCASSEGLEGGPYEQYFGPGTRLTVT.

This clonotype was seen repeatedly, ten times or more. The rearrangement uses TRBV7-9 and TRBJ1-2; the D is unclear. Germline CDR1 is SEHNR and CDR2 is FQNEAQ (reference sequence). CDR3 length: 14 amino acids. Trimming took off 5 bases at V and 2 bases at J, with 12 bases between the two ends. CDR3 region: CASSAAGRNYGYTF. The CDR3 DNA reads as TGTGCCAGCAGCGCGGCGGGCCGCAACTATGGCTACACCTTC.